This T cell receptor (beta chain) was sequenced for a study of T cells after yellow fever vaccination. Study-wide findings and caveats: Abundant clonotypes (contaminants from the bulk population) could be present in FACS-sorted repertoires.

The V end was cut by 5 bases, the J end by 7 bases, with 17 bases between. The CDR3 consists of 15 residues. TCRdb used MiXCR to reprocess the 5' RACE reads, holding one entry per CDR3 protein. The table records under 550,000 distinct CDR3 sequences, 21% of them present only once. As regards this clonotype: What it binds is not known.

This clonotype was obtained from a man younger than 35 who received the YFV17D yellow fever vaccine. The J gene is TRBJ1-4, the V gene TRBV12-3 or TRBV12-4, with a weak D call TRBD1 (5 bases). Sequencing was performed on PBMCs, taken less than 25 days after the first yellow fever vaccination. The CDR3 region is CASSLRQGSGEKLFF. In DNA, the CDR3 is TGTGCCAGCAGTCTAAGGCAGGGATCGGGTGAAAAACTGTTTTTT.